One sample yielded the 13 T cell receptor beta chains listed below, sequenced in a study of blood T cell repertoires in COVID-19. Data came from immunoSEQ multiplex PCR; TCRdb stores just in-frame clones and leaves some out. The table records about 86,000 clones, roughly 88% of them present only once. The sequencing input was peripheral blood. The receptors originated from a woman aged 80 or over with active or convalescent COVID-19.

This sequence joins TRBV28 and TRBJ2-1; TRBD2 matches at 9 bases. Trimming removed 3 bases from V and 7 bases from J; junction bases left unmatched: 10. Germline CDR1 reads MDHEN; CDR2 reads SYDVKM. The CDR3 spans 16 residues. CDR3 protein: CASSFPIAGDTNEQFF. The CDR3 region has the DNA TGTGCCAGCAGTTTCCCTATAGCGGGGGATACGAATGAGCAGTTCTTC.

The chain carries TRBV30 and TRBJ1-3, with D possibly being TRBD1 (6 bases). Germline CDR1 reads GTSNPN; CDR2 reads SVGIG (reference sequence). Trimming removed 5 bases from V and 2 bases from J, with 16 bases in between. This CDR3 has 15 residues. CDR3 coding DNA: TGTGCCTGGGACTCGGACAGCTATCCTGGAAACACCATATATTTT. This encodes CAWDSDSYPGNTIYF. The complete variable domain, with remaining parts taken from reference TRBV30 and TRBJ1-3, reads SQTIHQWPATLVQPVGSPLSLECTVEGTSNPNLYWYRQAAGRGLQLLFYSVGIGQISSEVPQNLSASRPQDRQFILSSKKLLLSDSGFYLCAWDSDSYPGNTIYFGEGSWLTVV.

This CDR3 reads CASSRDRDNEQYF. The CDR3 DNA reads as TGTGCCAGCAGCCGGGACAGGGATAACGAGCAGTACTTC. The chain couples TRBV14 to TRBJ2-7; TRBD1 matches 9 bases. CDR1 and CDR2 (germline): SGHDN, FVKESK. This CDR3 comprises 13 residues. With V trimmed by 4 bases and J by 5 bases, 3 bases remained unmatched. Variable domain in full (rest from reference TRBV14 and TRBJ2-7): EAGVTQFPSHSVIEKGQTVTLRCDPISGHDNLYWYRRVMGKEIKFLLHFVKESKQDESGMPNNRFLAERTGGTYSTLKVQPAELEDSGVYFCASSRDRDNEQYFGPGTRLTVT.

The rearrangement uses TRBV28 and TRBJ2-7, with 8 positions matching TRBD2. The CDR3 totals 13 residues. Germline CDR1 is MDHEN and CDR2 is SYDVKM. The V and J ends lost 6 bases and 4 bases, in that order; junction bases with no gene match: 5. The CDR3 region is CASSLAGLYEQYF. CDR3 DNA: TGTGCCAGCAGCTTAGCGGGATTGTACGAGCAGTACTTC.

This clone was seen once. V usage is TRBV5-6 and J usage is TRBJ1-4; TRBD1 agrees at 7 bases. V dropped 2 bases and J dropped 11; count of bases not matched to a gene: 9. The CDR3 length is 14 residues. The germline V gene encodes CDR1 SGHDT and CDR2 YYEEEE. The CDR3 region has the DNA TGTGCCAGCAGCTTCCGGGACAGACGGGAGAAACTGTTTTTT. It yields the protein CASSFRDRREKLFF.

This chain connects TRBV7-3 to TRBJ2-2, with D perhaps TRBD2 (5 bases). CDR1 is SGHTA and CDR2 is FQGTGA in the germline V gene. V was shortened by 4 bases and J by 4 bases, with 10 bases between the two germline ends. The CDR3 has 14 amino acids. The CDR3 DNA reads TGTGCCAGCAGCTCCGGGGTAGTCACCGGGGAGCTGTTTTTT. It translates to CASSSGVVTGELFF.

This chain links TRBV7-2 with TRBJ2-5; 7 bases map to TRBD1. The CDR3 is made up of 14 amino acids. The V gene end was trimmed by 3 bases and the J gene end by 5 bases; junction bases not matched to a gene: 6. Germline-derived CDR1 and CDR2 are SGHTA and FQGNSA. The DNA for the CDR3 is TGTGCCAGCAGCTTGGGGACAGTCGTTGAGACCCAGTACTTC. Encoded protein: CASSLGTVVETQYF.

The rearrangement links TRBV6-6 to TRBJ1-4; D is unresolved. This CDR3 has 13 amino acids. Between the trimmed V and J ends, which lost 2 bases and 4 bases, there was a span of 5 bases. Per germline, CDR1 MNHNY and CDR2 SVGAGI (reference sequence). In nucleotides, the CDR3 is TGTGCCAGCAGTTACAGCCTTAATGAAAAACTGTTTTTT. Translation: CASSYSLNEKLFF.

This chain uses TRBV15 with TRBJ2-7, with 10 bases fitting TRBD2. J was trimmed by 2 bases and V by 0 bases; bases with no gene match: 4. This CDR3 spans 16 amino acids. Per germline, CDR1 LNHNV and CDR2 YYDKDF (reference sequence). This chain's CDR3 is CATSRDRLAGAYEQYF. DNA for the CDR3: TGTGCCACCAGCAGAGATCGCCTAGCGGGGGCCTACGAGCAGTACTTC.

The CDR3 DNA is TGTGCCAGCAGCGTAGGTAGCGGGGGCCTGATGTGGACCCAGTACTTC. Translating it yields CASSVGSGGLMWTQYF. The chain couples TRBV9 to TRBJ2-5; 9 bases are a match to TRBD2. The germline V gene encodes CDR1 SGDLS and CDR2 YYNGEE. J was trimmed by 7 bases and V by 0 bases; bases with no gene match: 10. The CDR3 consists of 16 residues.

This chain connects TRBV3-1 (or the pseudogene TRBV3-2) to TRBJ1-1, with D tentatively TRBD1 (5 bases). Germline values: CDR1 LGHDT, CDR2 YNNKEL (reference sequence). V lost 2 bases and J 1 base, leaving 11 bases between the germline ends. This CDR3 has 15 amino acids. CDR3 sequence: CASSQHGGGNTEAFF. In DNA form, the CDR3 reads TGTGCCAGCAGCCAACACGGCGGGGGGAACACTGAAGCTTTCTTT.

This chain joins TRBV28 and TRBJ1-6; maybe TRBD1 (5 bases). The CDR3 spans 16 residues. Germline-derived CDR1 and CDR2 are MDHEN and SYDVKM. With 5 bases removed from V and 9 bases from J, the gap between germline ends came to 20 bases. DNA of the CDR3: TGTGCCAGCAGTCCCCCGAGGGCGGGGGATGGTTCACCCCTCCACTTT. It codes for CASSPPRAGDGSPLHF.

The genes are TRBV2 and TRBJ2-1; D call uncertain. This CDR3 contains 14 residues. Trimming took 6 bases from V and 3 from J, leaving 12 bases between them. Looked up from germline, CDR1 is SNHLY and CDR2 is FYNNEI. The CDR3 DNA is TGTGCCAGCAGGGTCGGTAGAAACTACAATGAGCAGTTCTTC. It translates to CASRVGRNYNEQFF.